These 11 T cell receptor beta chains came from one sample sequenced in a study of blood T cell repertoires in COVID-19 (dated by TCRdb to 2020 to 2022). The library was made by the immunoSEQ multiplex PCR assay. TCRdb took over this immuneACCESS table, retaining in-frame rearrangements with V and J assigned. Such tables are incomplete; in checked studies, under half of the missing clones stem from an unresolved V gene, and the remainder is unexplained. Here the sample has about 110,000 clones; 88% occur a single time. The ten largest account for 3% to 4% of the sample. The sample taken for sequencing was peripheral blood. These receptors were obtained from a woman between 50 and 59 years old with acute or convalescent COVID-19.

This clone showed up just once. This chain links TRBV24-1 with TRBJ2-7; the D is unclear. CDR1 is KGHDR, CDR2 SFDVKD, per germline. V lost 4 bases and J lost 3, with 15 bases in between. This CDR3 comprises 15 residues. The CDR3 nucleotides are TGTGCCACCAGTGACCCCCGGAGTAGGAACTACGAGCAGTACTTC. Amino acid sequence: CATSDPRSRNYEQYF.

The J gene is TRBJ2-1, the V gene TRBV2; 7 positions agree with TRBD2. The V and J ends lost 8 bases and 0 bases, in that order; junction bases with no gene match: 7. The CDR3 sequence is 15 residues long. CDR1 and CDR2 (germline): SNHLY, FYNNEI. In DNA, the CDR3 is TGTGCCAGCCAGCCCGGCGGGAGCTCCTACAATGAGCAGTTCTTC. Protein sequence: CASQPGGSSYNEQFF.

The chain recombines TRBV5-1 with TRBJ2-7, with 8 positions matching TRBD1. Unmatched junction bases numbered 15, after V lost 0 bases and J lost 13 bases. From germline, CDR1 is SGHRS and CDR2 YFSETQ. CDR3 length: 15 amino acids. In DNA, the CDR3 is TGCGCCAGCAGCTTGGCCGGGACAGGATTTTACGAGCGATACTTC. This gives the protein CASSLAGTGFYERYF.

This chain connects TRBV7-9 to TRBJ2-7; D is uncertain. This CDR3 is 11 amino acids long. V was trimmed by 6 bases and J by 5 bases, leaving 8 bases between them. Germline CDR1 and CDR2: SEHNR and FQNEAQ (reference sequence). CDR3: CASSGSNEQYF. CDR3 nucleotides: TGTGCCAGCAGTGGCTCAAACGAGCAGTACTTC.

This clone is a singleton in its sample. The V call is TRBV6-5, the J call TRBJ1-4, with a possible D match to TRBD1 (5 bases). Germline V gene data show CDR1 as MNHEY and CDR2 as SVGAGI. The CDR3 spans 14 residues. V lost 6 bases to trimming and J lost 3 bases, with 11 bases between them. The CDR3 loop is CASRGRRANEKLFF. CDR3 in DNA: TGTGCCAGCAGGGGGCGGCGAGCTAATGAAAAACTGTTTTTT.

This clone is categorized as large. For the CDR3, the DNA is TGTGCCAGCCAATACAGGGGAAATCAGCCCCAGCATTTT. It specifies CASQYRGNQPQHF. The gene calls are TRBV28 and TRBJ1-5; 7 bases align to TRBD1. V was pared by 8 bases and J by 4 bases, with 5 bases of the junction left unmatched. This CDR3 region has 13 residues. Germline V CDR1 and CDR2: MDHEN, SYDVKM.

The chain combines TRBV27 with TRBJ1-5; the D gene is possibly TRBD1 (6 bases). This CDR3 is 9 amino acids long. Germline CDR1 reads MNHEY; CDR2 reads SMNVEV (reference sequence). Trimming removed 6 bases at V and 12 bases at J, with 6 bases between. This chain's CDR3 is CASRQGQHF. The DNA of the CDR3 is TGTGCCAGCAGACAGGGCCAGCATTTT.

The rearrangement joins TRBV18 to TRBJ2-7, with 9 bases identical to TRBD1. The CDR3 sequence is 13 residues long. The V gene end was trimmed by 6 bases and the J gene end by 6 bases; junction bases not matched to a gene: 6. Germline CDR1 is KGHSH and CDR2 is LQKENI. CDR3 protein: CASSGDRDGEQYF. The CDR3 bases are TGTGCCAGCTCTGGGGACAGGGACGGCGAGCAGTACTTC.

V is TRBV5-4 and J is TRBJ2-1, with D possibly being TRBD1 (6 bases). In germline, CDR1 is SGHNT, CDR2 YYREEE (reference sequence). Trimming removed 1 base at V and 2 bases at J, with 19 bases between. There are 18 residues in the CDR3. The CDR3 nucleotides are TGTGCCAGCAGCTTGCAGGGGTCCCCGTCGAGACCCTACAATGAGCAGTTCTTC. This gives the protein CASSLQGSPSRPYNEQFF.

About this clone itself: The junction shows a germline mismatch at one end, possibly a read error. The chain recombines TRBV7-8 with TRBJ2-7; TRBD2 might be the D (5 bases). Germline loops: CDR1 SGHVS, CDR2 FQNEAQ. There are 14 residues in the CDR3. DNA of the CDR3: TGTGCCAGCAGCTTAGGGTTCGGGGTCCTCGCCCCCATCTTC. Translation: CASSLGFGVLAPIF.

This clone has more than one count but fewer than ten. This chain links TRBV30 with TRBJ1-2, with 7 bases that match TRBD1. The CDR3 extends over 14 amino acids. The ends lost 3 bases at V and 4 bases at J; junction bases unmatched: 8. The V gene's germline CDR1 is GTSNPN and CDR2 SVGIG (reference sequence). CDR3: CAWRPGQERYGYTF. The CDR3 nucleotides read TGTGCCTGGAGGCCCGGACAGGAGCGCTATGGCTACACCTTC.